These 21 T cell receptor beta chains came from one sample sequenced in a study of blood T cell repertoires in COVID-19. Assay used: immunoSEQ multiplex PCR; TCRdb lists only in-frame clones, some missing. This repertoire shows roughly 210,000 clones, approximately 81% found once; its top ten account for about 11%. The sample comprised peripheral blood. The receptors here all came from a woman at least 80 years old with COVID-19, enrolled during active disease.

J is TRBJ2-1 and V is TRBV30, with TRBD1 as a possible D gene (6 bases). The length of the CDR3 is 16 residues. Trimming stripped 2 bases from V and 0 bases from J, with 14 bases between. CDR1 is GTSNPN and CDR2 is SVGIG in the germline V gene (reference sequence). Here the CDR3 DNA reads TGTGCCTGGAGTCGAGACAGGATGAGCTCCTACAATGAGCAGTTCTTC. This encodes CAWSRDRMSSYNEQFF.

In DNA, the CDR3 is TGTGCCAGCAAGAAAGGGGGCTACGAGCAGTACTTC. Encoded protein: CASKKGGYEQYF. V is TRBV12-3 or TRBV12-4 and J is TRBJ2-7; D might be TRBD1 (6 bases). This CDR3 contains 12 residues. V lost 7 bases and J 3 bases, leaving 10 bases between the germline ends.

The chain links TRBV10-3 to TRBJ2-2, with D possibly TRBD2 on 6 matching bases. This CDR3 contains 15 residues. Between the trimmed V and J ends, which lost 6 bases and 1 base, there was a span of 12 bases. Germline loops: CDR1 ENHRY, CDR2 SYGVKD. CDR3: CAIRNLGLNTGELFF. For the CDR3, the DNA is TGTGCCATCAGAAACTTGGGACTGAACACCGGGGAGCTGTTTTTT.

The chain combines TRBV5-1 with TRBJ2-3; 10 nucleotides align to TRBD1. The J segment lost 2 bases and the V segment lost 7 bases, leaving 7 bases of the junction unmatched. This CDR3 has 15 residues. The germline CDR1 and CDR2 sequences are SGHRS and YFSETQ. The CDR3 spells CASGGQGGITDTQYF. The CDR3 DNA is TGCGCCAGCGGAGGACAGGGGGGAATCACAGATACGCAGTATTTT.

The chain links TRBV7-3 to TRBJ1-1; D may be TRBD1 (5 bases). The CDR3 is 13 amino acids. Trimming stripped 6 bases from V and 0 bases from J, with 8 bases between. Germline lookup yields CDR1 SGHTA and CDR2 FQGTGA. This chain's CDR3 is CASRKTVNTEAFF. The CDR3 DNA follows: TGTGCCAGCAGGAAGACAGTGAACACTGAAGCTTTCTTT.

The rearrangement joins TRBV6-5 to TRBJ2-7; 11 bases are a match to TRBD2. J lost 3 bases, V lost 6 bases, and 7 bases had no gene match. Germline V gene lookup returns CDR1 MNHEY and CDR2 SVGAGI. The CDR3 runs to 15 residues. This CDR3 reads CASRRSGGAYYEQYF. As DNA, the CDR3 is TGTGCCAGCAGGCGTAGCGGGGGGGCCTACTACGAGCAGTACTTC.

V usage is TRBV5-1 and J usage is TRBJ1-2, with 7 bases identical to TRBD1. The CDR3 extends over 14 amino acids. J was trimmed by 4 bases and V by 0 bases; bases with no gene match: 3. Germline CDR1 is SGHRS and CDR2 is YFSETQ. This CDR3 reads CASSLEGQSYGYTF. For the CDR3, the DNA is TGCGCCAGCAGCTTGGAGGGACAGTCCTATGGCTACACCTTC.

This clone was observed a few times. The rearrangement uses TRBV10-3 and TRBJ1-2, with unresolved D. The V end was cut by 8 bases, the J end by 4 bases, with 17 bases between. Germline V gene data show CDR1 as ENHRY and CDR2 as SYGVKD. The CDR3 has 14 amino acids. The CDR3 nucleotides are TGTGCCATCGGTAACTCGGGCCGGGGCTATGGCTACACCTTC. Its protein product is CAIGNSGRGYGYTF.

This rearrangement joins TRBV4-2 to TRBJ2-7, with TRBD1 identical over 9 bases. V gave up 1 base and J gave up 3 bases; unmatched junction bases: 16. Germline V gives CDR1 LGHNA, CDR2 YNFKEQ. CDR3 length equals 19 residues. Here the CDR3 reads CASSQVRDREMDTIYEQYV. The CDR3 region has the DNA TGTGCCAGCAGCCAAGTGAGGGACAGGGAAATGGATACCATCTACGAGCAGTACGTC.

The chain recombines TRBV7-2 with TRBJ2-5; TRBD2 agrees at 10 bases. There are 15 residues in the CDR3. Germline V gene sequence: CDR1 SGHTA, CDR2 FQGNSA. V dropped 4 bases and J dropped 5; count of bases not matched to a gene: 7. CDR3: CASSSSGGAWETQYF. The CDR3 nucleotides are TGTGCCAGCAGCTCCAGCGGGGGGGCTTGGGAGACCCAGTACTTC.

The chain links TRBV6-2 or TRBV6-3 to TRBJ2-5; 10 bases map to TRBD2. V trimming: 2 bases; J trimming: 4 bases; junction bases outside the gene matches: 10. Germline values: CDR1 MNHEY, CDR2 SVGEGT. The CDR3 is 17 residues long. The DNA of the CDR3 is TGTGCCAGCAGTTACGGTACTAGCGGGGTGTTCCGAGAGACCCAGTACTTC. This codes for CASSYGTSGVFRETQYF.

V usage is TRBV5-4 and J usage is TRBJ2-1; D possibly corresponds to TRBD2 (6 bases). CDR3 length: 15 amino acids. V shed 4 bases and J shed 6 bases, with 17 bases lying between them. The germline V gene has CDR1 SGHNT and CDR2 YYREEE (reference sequence). CDR3 sequence reads: CASSNAGLGSNEQFF. The CDR3 DNA follows: TGTGCCAGCAGCAACGCGGGACTGGGGAGCAATGAGCAGTTCTTC.

This chain joins TRBV18 and TRBJ2-2; no firm D call. The CDR3 is 13 residues long. Germline V lookup: CDR1 KGHSH, CDR2 LQKENI. Trimming cost V 5 bases and J 1 base, with 5 bases left between them. DNA for the CDR3: TGTGCCAGCTCATCAGGGAACACCGGGGAGCTGTTTTTT. Encoded protein: CASSSGNTGELFF.

In its sample, this clone was seen a few times. The chain carries TRBV27 and TRBJ1-2, with TRBD1 matching over 7 bases. The trim removed 6 bases at V and 2 bases at J, leaving 9 bases unmatched. Germline CDR1 MNHEY, CDR2 SMNVEV (reference sequence). CDR3 length: 15 residues. The CDR3 sequence is CASSRGDRVNYGYTF. The DNA for the CDR3 is TGTGCCAGCAGCCGAGGCGACAGGGTGAACTATGGCTACACCTTC.

Concerning this clone: At the DNA level, this CDR3 is encoded by other sequences in the same sample as well. The chain uses TRBV5-1 and TRBJ1-4, with a tentative D call TRBD1 (5 bases). The germline gives CDR1 SGHRS, CDR2 YFSETQ. This CDR3 is 14 amino acids long. V was trimmed by 3 bases and J by 2 bases, leaving 8 bases between them. The CDR3 spells CASSSGGTNEKLFF. The DNA of the CDR3 is TGCGCCAGCAGCTCCGGGGGGACTAATGAAAAACTGTTTTTT.

J is TRBJ2-3 and V is TRBV21-1; the table's D call of TRBD2 was not tested on the DNA. TRBV21-1 constitutes a pseudogene. The length of the CDR3 is 18 residues. The chain's CDR3 is CASSKGAGFYPHTDTQYF. The CDR3 DNA sequence: TGTGCCAGCAGCAAAGGAGCGGGGTTTTACCCCCACACAGATACGCAGTATTTT.

This chain connects TRBV5-6 to TRBJ1-3; D is undetermined. The germline V and J ends were trimmed by 0 bases and 9 bases, with 19 bases remaining between them. Germline CDR1 SGHDT, CDR2 YYEEEE. The CDR3 runs 16 residues. CDR3 DNA: TGTGCCAGCAGCTTGGAAGGTCTCCCCTCCGGGAGCACCATATATTTT. It encodes CASSLEGLPSGSTIYF.

The chain employs TRBV21-1 and TRBJ1-2. TRBV21-1 is designated a pseudogene. The CDR3 is made up of 15 amino acids. The CDR3 DNA reads TGTGCCAGCAGCCCGACGGGACTACGAGGCTATGGCTACACCTTC. This encodes CASSPTGLRGYGYTF.

The gene calls are TRBV7-9 and TRBJ1-5; 10 nucleotides align to TRBD1. V was clipped by 3 bases and J by 7 bases; unmatched bases: 9. There are 16 residues in the CDR3. In germline, CDR1 is SEHNR, CDR2 FQNEAQ (reference sequence). The CDR3 sequence: CASSFTAGQGDQPQHF. DNA for the CDR3: TGTGCCAGCAGCTTCACGGCCGGACAGGGGGACCAGCCCCAGCATTTT.

The V call is TRBV6-5, the J call TRBJ2-2, with TRBD2 as a possible D gene (6 bases). Trimming shortened V by 5 bases and J by 5 bases, and 15 bases separated the two germline ends. Germline loops: CDR1 MNHEY, CDR2 SVGAGI. The CDR3 has 15 amino acids. CDR3 sequence: CASSKYRRETGELFF. In DNA form, the CDR3 reads TGTGCCAGCAGTAAATACCGGAGGGAGACCGGGGAGCTGTTTTTT.

The rearrangement joins TRBV6-5 to TRBJ1-3; no reliable D call. Trimming left V 2 bases short and J 0 bases short, with 8 bases between. The CDR3 spans 15 residues. CDR1 is MNHEY, CDR2 SVGAGI, per germline. CDR3 sequence (DNA): TGTGCCAGCAGTTACGGTCGGAGCTCTGGAAACACCATATATTTT. Protein product: CASSYGRSSGNTIYF.